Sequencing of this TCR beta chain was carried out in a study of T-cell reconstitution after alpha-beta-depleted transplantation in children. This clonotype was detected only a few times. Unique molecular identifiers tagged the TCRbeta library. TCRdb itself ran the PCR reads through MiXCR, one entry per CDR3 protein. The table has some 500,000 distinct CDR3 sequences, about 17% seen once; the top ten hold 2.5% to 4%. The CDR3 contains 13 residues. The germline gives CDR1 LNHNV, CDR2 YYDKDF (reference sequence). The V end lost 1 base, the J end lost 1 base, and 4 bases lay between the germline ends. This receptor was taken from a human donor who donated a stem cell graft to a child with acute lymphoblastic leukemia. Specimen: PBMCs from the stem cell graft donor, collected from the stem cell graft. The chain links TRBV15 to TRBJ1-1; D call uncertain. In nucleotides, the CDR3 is TGTGCCACCAGCAGAGTACCGAACACTGAAGCTTTCTTT. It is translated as CATSRVPNTEAFF.